Listed below are T cell receptor beta chains from one sample, sequenced in a study of blood T cell repertoires in COVID-19. The data were produced by immunoSEQ multiplex PCR, yet TCRdb's version contains in-frame clones alone and is incomplete. The sample has around 110,000 clones, about 91% seen once. The specimen was peripheral blood. These receptors all come from a man in his fifties with active or convalescent COVID-19. CDR3s include the opening cysteine and the closing phenylalanine or tryptophan. D genes are given only for firm matches. Expanded clones get a size class; other rows say once, few or many, or leave the size out.

clone size: NA
D gene: TRBD2
J gene: TRBJ2-7
V gene: TRBV6-5
CDR3 DNA: TGTGCCAGCAGACCGACTAGCGAAAGAAACGAGCAGTACTTC
CDR3 protein: CASRPTSERNEQYF

clone size: NA
D gene: TRBD2
J gene: TRBJ2-1
V gene: TRBV5-4
CDR3 DNA: TGTGCCAGCAGCCCCGGACTAGCGGGACGCAATGAGCAGTTCTTC
CDR3 protein: CASSPGLAGRNEQFF

clone size: NA
D gene: NA
J gene: TRBJ2-5
V gene: TRBV4-1
CDR3 DNA: TGCGCCAGCAGCCAAGTGTCGGGGGAGGTAAAGGGAGAGACCCAGTACTTC
CDR3 protein: CASSQVSGEVKGETQYF

clone size: NA
D gene: NA
J gene: TRBJ1-3
V gene: TRBV4-2
CDR3 DNA: TGTGCCAGCAGCCAAGAAACCCGGTCGGGAAACACCATATATTTT
CDR3 protein: CASSQETRSGNTIYF

clone size: NA
D gene: NA
J gene: TRBJ1-5
V gene: TRBV2
CDR3 DNA: TGTGCCAGCAGTGAAGAACGGGATCAGCCCCAGCATTTT
CDR3 protein: CASSEERDQPQHF

clone size: NA
D gene: TRBD1
J gene: TRBJ2-2
V gene: TRBV18
CDR3 DNA: TGTGCCAGCTCACCACTTCGGGACAGAAGGGAGACCGGGGAGCTGTTTTTT
CDR3 protein: CASSPLRDRRETGELFF

clone size: NA
D gene: TRBD1
J gene: TRBJ1-1
V gene: TRBV2
CDR3 DNA: TGTGCCAGCACGTGGGACAGCATCAACACTGAAGCTTTCTTT
CDR3 protein: CASTWDSINTEAFF

clone size: NA
D gene: NA
J gene: TRBJ1-1
V gene: TRBV27
CDR3 DNA: TGTGCCAGCCGACAGAGACTGACTCGGGGGTATGTTTGGACTGAAGCTTTCTTT
CDR3 protein: CASRQRLTRGYVWTEAFF

clone size: NA
D gene: TRBD1
J gene: TRBJ1-2
V gene: TRBV28
CDR3 DNA: TGTGCCAGCCGTCCGGGACAGGAGAGCTATGGCTACACCTTC
CDR3 protein: CASRPGQESYGYTF

clone size: NA
D gene: NA
J gene: TRBJ1-2
V gene: TRBV12-5
CDR3 DNA: TGTGCTAGTGGCCTGAGGCTACAGGGCTCCTCTAACTATGGCTACACCTTC
CDR3 protein: CASGLRLQGSSNYGYTF

clone size: NA
D gene: NA
J gene: TRBJ1-4
V gene: TRBV3-1/TRBV3-2
CDR3 DNA: TGTGCCAGCAGCAGGGGATCCACTAATGAAAAACTGTTTTTT
CDR3 protein: CASSRGSTNEKLFF

clone size: NA
D gene: NA
J gene: TRBJ2-7
V gene: TRBV30
CDR3 DNA: TGTGCCTGCAAACATGCAAGTCAGGGAGAGCAGTACTTC
CDR3 protein: CACKHASQGEQYF

clone size: NA
D gene: NA
J gene: TRBJ1-3
V gene: TRBV7-9
CDR3 DNA: TGTGCCAGCAGTAACAGGGAACCCTCTGGAAACACCATATATTTT
CDR3 protein: CASSNREPSGNTIYF

clone size: NA
D gene: TRBD1
J gene: TRBJ1-5
V gene: TRBV28
CDR3 DNA: TGTGCCAGCAGTTTGGGGGGGACAGGGTCTCGTCAGCCCCAGCATTTT
CDR3 protein: CASSLGGTGSRQPQHF

clone size: NA
D gene: NA
J gene: TRBJ1-1
V gene: TRBV30
CDR3 DNA: TGTGCCTCCACCCGACAGAACACTGAAGCTTTCTTT
CDR3 protein: CASTRQNTEAFF

clone size: NA
D gene: NA
J gene: TRBJ1-4
V gene: TRBV7-4
CDR3 DNA: TGTGCCAGCAGCCCCCACCCGGGGAGGCTATCCCTGTTTTTT
CDR3 protein: CASSPHPGRLSLFF

clone size: NA
D gene: NA
J gene: TRBJ1-4
V gene: TRBV2
CDR3 DNA: TGTGCCAGCTCATCCAACCCCCGACACGGTGAAAAACTGTTTTTT
CDR3 protein: CASSSNPRHGEKLFF

clone size: NA
D gene: TRBD1
J gene: TRBJ1-2
V gene: TRBV7-2
CDR3 DNA: TGTGCCACCTCCGAGGACAGGGATTATGGCTACACCTTC
CDR3 protein: CATSEDRDYGYTF

clone size: NA
D gene: TRBD1
J gene: TRBJ1-2
V gene: TRBV6-5
CDR3 DNA: TGTGCCAGCACCGGACAGGGGACGCGTGGCTACACCTTC
CDR3 protein: CASTGQGTRGYTF

clone size: once
D gene: NA
J gene: TRBJ2-5
V gene: TRBV23-1
CDR3 DNA: TGCGCCAGCAGTCAATCTTCGCTGGAGGGAGAGACCCAGTACTTC
CDR3 protein: CASSQSSLEGETQYF

clone size: NA
D gene: NA
J gene: TRBJ2-1
V gene: TRBV6-2/TRBV6-3
CDR3 DNA: TGTGCCAGCAGTTCGACATCATACAATGAGCAGTTCTTC
CDR3 protein: CASSSTSYNEQFF

clone size: NA
D gene: NA
J gene: TRBJ1-4
V gene: TRBV30
CDR3 DNA: TGTGCCTGGAGTGTTGGCAGTTCAACTAATGAAAAACTGTTTTTT
CDR3 protein: CAWSVGSSTNEKLFF

clone size: NA
D gene: NA
J gene: TRBJ2-1
V gene: TRBV7-2
CDR3 DNA: TGTGCCAGCAGCTTTGACAGCGTCTCCTACAATGAGCAGTTCTTC
CDR3 protein: CASSFDSVSYNEQFF

clone size: few
D gene: NA
J gene: TRBJ2-2
V gene: TRBV5-4
CDR3 DNA: TGTGCCAGCAGCATGGTCGACACCGGGGAGCTGTTTTTT
CDR3 protein: CASSMVDTGELFF

clone size: NA
D gene: NA
J gene: TRBJ2-3
V gene: TRBV5-8
CDR3 DNA: TGTGCCAGCAGAAAACGGGGGGCGGATACAGATACGCAGTATTTT
CDR3 protein: CASRKRGADTDTQYF

clone size: NA
D gene: NA
J gene: TRBJ1-5
V gene: TRBV27
CDR3 DNA: TGTGCCAGCACCACCCGGGCGGGGCGGGGGCCCCAGCATTTT
CDR3 protein: CASTTRAGRGPQHF

clone size: NA
D gene: TRBD1
J gene: TRBJ1-2
V gene: TRBV20-1
CDR3 DNA: TGCAGTGCTAGTCGGACAGGGTTATATGGCTACACCTTC
CDR3 protein: CSASRTGLYGYTF

clone size: NA
D gene: TRBD1
J gene: TRBJ2-5
V gene: TRBV24-1
CDR3 DNA: TGTGCCACCAGTGATTTTACACCGGGACAGGAGGAGACCCAGTACTTC
CDR3 protein: CATSDFTPGQEETQYF

clone size: once
D gene: NA
J gene: TRBJ2-2
V gene: TRBV4-1
CDR3 DNA: TGCGCCAGCAGCCAAGAGACATCGAACACCGGGGAGCTGTTTTTT
CDR3 protein: CASSQETSNTGELFF

clone size: NA
D gene: NA
J gene: TRBJ2-5
V gene: TRBV30
CDR3 DNA: TGTGCCTGGAGTGCGGGGGTTCAAGAGACCCAGTACTTC
CDR3 protein: CAWSAGVQETQYF

clone size: NA
D gene: TRBD1
J gene: TRBJ2-1
V gene: TRBV3-1/TRBV3-2
CDR3 DNA: TGTGCCAGCAGCCGGATGACAGGGATTTACAATGAGCAGTTCTTC
CDR3 protein: CASSRMTGIYNEQFF

clone size: NA
D gene: TRBD1
J gene: TRBJ2-7
V gene: TRBV28
CDR3 DNA: TGTGCCAGCAGTCCACCCGGACAGGGGCCCTACGAGCAGTACTTC
CDR3 protein: CASSPPGQGPYEQYF

clone size: NA
D gene: TRBD1
J gene: TRBJ2-1
V gene: TRBV7-9
CDR3 DNA: TGTGCCAGCAGCTCCCCGGACAGGGGGGATGAGCAGTTCTTC
CDR3 protein: CASSSPDRGDEQFF

clone size: NA
D gene: NA
J gene: TRBJ1-6
V gene: TRBV11-2
CDR3 DNA: TGTGCCAGCAGCCCGACGGACAGTAGCTCCTATAATTCACCCCTCCACTTT
CDR3 protein: CASSPTDSSSYNSPLHF

clone size: once
D gene: TRBD1
J gene: TRBJ1-2
V gene: TRBV18
CDR3 DNA: TGTGCCAGCTCACCTTCGGGACAGTCTTATGGCTACACCTTC
CDR3 protein: CASSPSGQSYGYTF

clone size: NA
D gene: NA
J gene: TRBJ2-6
V gene: TRBV29-1
CDR3 DNA: TGCAGCGTTGATAAGAGCTCTGGGGCCAACGTCCTGACTTTC
CDR3 protein: CSVDKSSGANVLTF